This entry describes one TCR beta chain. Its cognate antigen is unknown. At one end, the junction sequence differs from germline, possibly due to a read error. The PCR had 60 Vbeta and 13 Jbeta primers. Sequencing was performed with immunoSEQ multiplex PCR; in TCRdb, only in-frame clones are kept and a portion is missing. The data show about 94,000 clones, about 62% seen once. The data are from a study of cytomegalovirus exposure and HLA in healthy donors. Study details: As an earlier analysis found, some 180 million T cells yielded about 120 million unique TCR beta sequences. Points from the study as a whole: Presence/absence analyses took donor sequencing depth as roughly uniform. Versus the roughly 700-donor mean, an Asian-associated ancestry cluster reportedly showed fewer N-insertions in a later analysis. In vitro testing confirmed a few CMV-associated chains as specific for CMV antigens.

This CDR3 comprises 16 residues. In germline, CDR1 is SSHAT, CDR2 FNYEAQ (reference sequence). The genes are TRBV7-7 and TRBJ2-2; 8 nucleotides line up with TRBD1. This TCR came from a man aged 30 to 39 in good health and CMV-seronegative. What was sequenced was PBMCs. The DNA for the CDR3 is TGTGCTAGCAGCCCTCGACAGGGGCCGGGCACCGGGGAGCTGTTTTTT. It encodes CASSPRQGPGTGELFF.